The clone carrying this T cell receptor beta chain was seen a single time. Its target is not known. These data originate in a study of chemoradiotherapy in HPV16-positive cancers. About the research overall: Candidate HPV-specific T-cell clones and common TCR motifs came from functional assays in a couple of HPV16-positive patients. Whole-study results and caveats: Candidate HPV-specific clones and E7-related TCR motifs grew in tumor during treatment. Functional assays defining HPV-specific T cells used only a couple of HPV16-positive patients.

CDR3 length: 15 amino acids. V lost 5 bases to trimming and J lost 3 bases; unmatched junction nucleotides: 6. Germline-derived CDR1 and CDR2 are SGHRS and YFSETQ. Data came from immunoSEQ multiplex PCR; TCRdb stores just in-frame clones and leaves some out. The sample yields some 70,000 clones, around nine tenths seen once. This material consisted of blood, taken from a patient who underwent chemoradiotherapy. V gene TRBV5-1 combines with J gene TRBJ2-3, with 10 bases identical to TRBD1. The sequence was obtained from a human donor with HPV-associated anogenital cancer. The CDR3 loop reads CASSSGQGGTDTQYF. CDR3 coding DNA: TGCGCCAGCAGTAGTGGACAGGGGGGGACAGATACGCAGTATTTT.